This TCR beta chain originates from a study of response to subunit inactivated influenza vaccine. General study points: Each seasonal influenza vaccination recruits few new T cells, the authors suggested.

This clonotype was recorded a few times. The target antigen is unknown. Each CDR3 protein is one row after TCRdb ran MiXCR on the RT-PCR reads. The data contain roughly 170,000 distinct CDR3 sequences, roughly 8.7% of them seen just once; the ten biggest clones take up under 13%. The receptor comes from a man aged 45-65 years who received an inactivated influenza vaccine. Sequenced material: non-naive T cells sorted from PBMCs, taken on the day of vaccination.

CDR3 nucleotide sequence: TGTGCCAGCAGCCAAGGTGGGACGGGACAAGAGACCCAGTACTTC. This sequence encodes CASSQGGTGQETQYF. The chain is built from TRBV4-2 and TRBJ2-5; TRBD1 or TRBD2 may be the D gene (5 bases each). The CDR3 has 15 amino acids. The germline V gene has CDR1 LGHNA and CDR2 YNFKEQ. Between the trimmed V and J ends, which lost 1 base and 2 bases, there was a span of 11 bases.